A selection of T cell receptor beta chains follows, all from one sample in a study of cytomegalovirus exposure and HLA in healthy donors. This table comes from immunoSEQ multiplex PCR, and its TCRdb copy is limited to in-frame clones, with some not included. This table holds tens of thousands of clones, 80% found once. The source material was PBMCs. These receptors came from a woman aged 40 to 50 in good health and CMV-seronegative. Both conserved end residues are part of each CDR3. The order of the fields is D gene, V gene, J gene, clone size, CDR3 protein, CDR3 DNA. The D gene is left open where the match is weak. Clone size is shown for a subset of rows, as once, few, many or a class of expanded clone.

>TRBD2|TRBV7-3|TRBJ2-3|NA
CASSLTSVAQPRRDGRASDTQYF
TGTGCCAGCAGCTTAACGTCTGTGGCCCAACCCCGGCGGGACGGGAGGGCCTCAGATACGCAGTATTTT
>TRBD2|TRBV5-5|TRBJ2-5|NA
CASSLDTSGSFETQYF
TGTGCCAGCAGCTTGGATACTAGCGGGAGTTTCGAGACCCAGTACTTC
>TRBD1|TRBV5-4|TRBJ2-3|NA
CASQGGTDTQYF
TGTGCCAGCCAGGGGGGCACAGATACGCAGTATTTT
>TRBD1|TRBV10-2|TRBJ1-2|few
CASRPGQGASYGYTF
TGCGCCAGCAGGCCGGGACAGGGGGCCAGCTATGGCTACACCTTC
>NA|TRBV28|TRBJ1-5|NA
CASSPGRVGQPQHF
TGTGCCAGCAGCCCAGGGAGGGTCGGTCAGCCCCAGCATTTT
>NA|TRBV19|TRBJ1-1|NA
CASRARKGEGNTEAFF
TGTGCCAGTAGAGCACGAAAGGGGGAGGGGAACACTGAAGCTTTCTTT
>NA|TRBV28|TRBJ1-3|NA
CASSFYRDQSGNTIYF
TGTGCCAGCAGTTTCTACAGGGATCAGTCTGGAAACACCATATATTTT
>TRBD1|TRBV7-9|TRBJ2-1|few
CASSLSYRGRYNEQFF
TGTGCCAGCAGCTTAAGTTACAGGGGGCGTTACAATGAGCAGTTCTTC
>TRBD2|TRBV5-1|TRBJ2-6|once
CASSWTSGFSSGANVLTF
TGCGCCAGCAGCTGGACTAGCGGGTTCAGCTCTGGGGCCAACGTCCTGACTTTC
>TRBD2|TRBV2|TRBJ2-6|NA
CASSGGGRGANVLTF
TGTGCCAGCAGTGGGGGCGGGAGGGGGGCCAACGTCCTGACTTTC
>TRBD1|TRBV10-3|TRBJ1-1|NA
CAIGGQVYEAFF
TGTGCCATCGGAGGACAGGTCTATGAAGCTTTCTTT
>NA|TRBV6-6|TRBJ2-3|once
CASSYRDSGFTDTQYF
TGTGCCAGCAGTTACCGGGACTCAGGATTCACAGATACGCAGTATTTT
>TRBD1|TRBV28|TRBJ1-2|NA
CASSLTGRGYTF
TGTGCCAGCAGTTTGACAGGGCGCGGCTACACCTTC
>NA|TRBV21-1|TRBJ2-5|NA
CASSKGTVTGGEETQYF
TGTGCCAGCAGCAAAGGAACCGTGACGGGAGGTGAAGAGACCCAGTACTTC
>NA|TRBV5-1|TRBJ2-1|few
CASRLGNEQFF
TGCGCCAGTCGACTAGGCAATGAGCAGTTCTTC
>NA|TRBV2|TRBJ2-7|few
CASSDSYLQQYF
TGTGCCAGCAGTGATTCCTATCTCCAGCAGTACTTC
>TRBD2|TRBV7-3|TRBJ2-1|NA
CASSRSGRASYNEQFF
TGTGCCAGCAGCCGTAGCGGGAGGGCCTCGTACAATGAGCAGTTCTTC
>NA|TRBV28|TRBJ1-1|NA
CASSSGAQGPEAFF
TGTGCCAGCAGTTCAGGGGCGCAAGGCCCTGAAGCTTTCTTT
>TRBD1|TRBV7-9|TRBJ2-7|NA
CASSLRGQSDQQYF
TGTGCCAGCAGCCTCCGGGGACAGTCCGACCAGCAGTACTTC
>TRBD1|TRBV5-6|TRBJ1-2|NA
CASSLGDRLSYGYTF
TGTGCCAGCAGCTTGGGGGACAGGTTGTCGTATGGCTACACCTTC
>TRBD1|TRBV28|TRBJ1-2|NA
CASRTGTAYGYTF
TGTGCCAGCAGGACCGGGACAGCCTATGGCTACACCTTC
>TRBD2|TRBV7-3|TRBJ2-5|NA
CASSLGGGQETQYF
TGTGCCAGCAGCCTGGGCGGGGGGCAAGAGACCCAGTACTTC
>TRBD2|TRBV28|TRBJ2-5|NA
CASSPPSGRKGTETQYF
TGTGCCAGCAGTCCCCCCAGCGGGAGGAAAGGGACGGAGACCCAGTACTTC
>TRBD1|TRBV11-1|TRBJ2-7|few
CASSRDRASSYEQYF
TGTGCCAGCAGCAGGGACAGGGCATCCTCCTACGAGCAGTACTTC
>NA|TRBV28|TRBJ2-4|NA
CASSLSLAKNIQYF
TGTGCCAGCAGTTTGAGCCTAGCCAAAAACATTCAGTACTTC
>TRBD1|TRBV5-6|TRBJ1-2|NA
CASSPSHRGPYYGYTF
TGTGCCAGCAGCCCGTCCCACAGGGGGCCTTACTATGGCTACACCTTC
>TRBD1|TRBV5-8|TRBJ1-1|once
CASSQTRQGAIKVEAFF
TGTGCCAGCAGCCAGACGCGACAGGGGGCTATTAAAGTTGAAGCTTTCTTT
>NA|TRBV11-2|TRBJ2-2|NA
CASSLLVGGTGELFF
TGTGCCAGCAGCTTACTCGTCGGAGGCACCGGGGAGCTGTTTTTT
>TRBD1|TRBV6-5|TRBJ1-2|NA
CASSLNLGGWDGYTF
TGTGCCAGCAGTTTAAACCTAGGGGGCTGGGATGGCTACACCTTC